These 22 T cell receptor beta chains were sequenced from one sample in a study of T cells in localized non-small cell lung cancer. This table comes from immunoSEQ multiplex PCR, and its TCRdb copy is limited to in-frame clones, with some not included. Among 25,000 to 35,000 clones, 85% to 90% were seen once, and the ten largest hold 10% to 15%. The input for sequencing was peripheral blood, taken before any cancer treatment. Every receptor here comes from a female donor of 60 years or more with stage III squamous cell lung carcinoma.

The chain links TRBV18 to TRBJ2-3, with D tentatively TRBD1 (6 bases). CDR1 is KGHSH, CDR2 LQKENI, per germline. V lost 3 bases and J lost 0, with 7 bases in between. This CDR3 is 14 amino acids long. The CDR3 sequence: CASSPTGSTDTQYF. The CDR3 nucleotides are TGTGCCAGCTCACCGACAGGAAGCACAGATACGCAGTATTTT.

V is TRBV7-9 and J is TRBJ2-7, with 8 bases lining up with TRBD1. The CDR3 has 17 residues. CDR1 is SEHNR and CDR2 is FQNEAQ in the germline V gene (reference sequence). V dropped 5 bases and J dropped 7; count of bases not matched to a gene: 19. The DNA for the CDR3 is TGTGCCAGCAGCCCTAGTCCGTGGGACAGGTATACTAGTGAGCAGTACTTC. It specifies CASSPSPWDRYTSEQYF. The variable domain in full, with the rest retrieved from reference TRBV7-9 and TRBJ2-7, is DTGVSQNPRHKITKRGQNVTFRCDPISEHNRLYWYRQTLGQGPEFLTYFQNEAQLEKSRLLSDRFSAERPKGSFSTLEIQRTEQGDSAMYLCASSPSPWDRYTSEQYFGPGTRLTVT.

The chain has TRBV4-1 and TRBJ2-1, with a weak D call TRBD1 (5 bases). Germline V gives CDR1 MGHRA, CDR2 YSYEKL. V shed 4 bases and J shed 7 bases, with 17 bases lying between them. This CDR3 contains 15 residues. CDR3 residues: CASSLLDKGLNEQFF. For the CDR3, the DNA is TGCGCCAGCAGCCTGCTGGATAAGGGGTTAAATGAGCAGTTCTTC.

The chain employs TRBV28 and TRBJ2-3; TRBD2 is a possible D gene (6 bases). The CDR3 extends over 15 amino acids. Germline CDR1 reads MDHEN; CDR2 reads SYDVKM. Trimming shortened V by 3 bases and J by 1 base, and 11 bases separated the two germline ends. Here the CDR3 reads CASSFGGYGTDTQYF. The DNA for the CDR3 is TGTGCCAGCAGTTTCGGGGGTTATGGCACAGATACGCAGTATTTT. The full variable domain, rest sourced from reference TRBV28 and TRBJ2-3, is DVKVTQSSRYLVKRTGEKVFLECVQDMDHENMFWYRQDPGLGLRLIYFSYDVKMKEKGDIPEGYSVSREKKERFSLILESASTNQTSMYLCASSFGGYGTDTQYFGPGTRLTVL.

V is TRBV4-2 and J is TRBJ2-3, with D uncertain. The V end was cut by 0 bases, the J end by 5 bases, with 9 bases between. In germline, CDR1 is LGHNA, CDR2 YNFKEQ. This CDR3 has 14 residues. This CDR3 is CASSQEWSEDTQYF. The DNA for the CDR3 is TGTGCCAGCAGCCAAGAGTGGTCGGAAGATACGCAGTATTTT.

This CDR3 reads CASSRVRGATGDIREQYF. The CDR3 coding sequence is TGCGCCAGCAGCCGGGTCAGGGGAGCGACAGGGGATATTCGCGAGCAGTACTTC. V is TRBV4-1 and J is TRBJ2-7, with 8 bases matching TRBD1. The CDR3 is 18 amino acids. Germline V gene lookup returns CDR1 MGHRA and CDR2 YSYEKL. Trimming took 4 bases from V and 6 from J; bases not matched to a gene: 20.

The V gene is TRBV25-1, the J gene TRBJ1-4; TRBD1 matches at 11 bases. V was pared by 1 base and J by 6 bases, with 4 bases of the junction left unmatched. CDR3 length: 16 residues. Germline values: CDR1 MGHDK, CDR2 SYGVNS. CDR3 bases: TGTGCCAGCAGTGAATGGACAGGGGGCACGGATGAAAAACTGTTTTTT. Amino acids: CASSEWTGGTDEKLFF. The entire variable domain, with the rest obtained from reference TRBV25-1 and TRBJ1-4, is as follows: EADIYQTPRYLVIGTGKKITLECSQTMGHDKMYWYQQDPGMELHLIHYSYGVNSTEKGDLSSESTVSRIRTEHFPLTLESARPSHTSQYLCASSEWTGGTDEKLFFGSGTQLSVL.

This chain uses TRBV5-4 with TRBJ2-3; D gene unclear. V lost 3 bases, J lost 10 bases, and 15 bases lay in between. Germline V gene sequence: CDR1 SGHNT, CDR2 YYREEE (reference sequence). The CDR3 is made up of 13 amino acids. Here the CDR3 DNA reads TGTGCCAGCAGCTCCGAGCCAGGCAGGTCGCAGTATTTT. It specifies CASSSEPGRSQYF.

This sequence joins TRBV6-6 and TRBJ2-3, with D perhaps matching TRBD1 (6 bases). Germline CDR1 is MNHNY and CDR2 is SVGAGI (reference sequence). V was pared by 6 bases and J by 1 base, with 14 bases between. CDR3 length: 15 residues. The CDR3 DNA sequence: TGTGCCAGCAGGCCTTCAGGGGATCGCACAGATACGCAGTATTTT. This gives the protein CASRPSGDRTDTQYF.

The V and J genes are TRBV7-9 and TRBJ1-1; the D is unclear. Germline values: CDR1 SEHNR, CDR2 FQNEAQ (reference sequence). With 0 bases removed from V and 6 bases from J, the gap between germline ends came to 8 bases. The CDR3 has 13 amino acids. CDR3 residues: CASSLAQWAEAFF. As DNA, the CDR3 is TGTGCCAGCAGCTTAGCTCAATGGGCTGAAGCTTTCTTT.

The chain employs TRBV6-5 and TRBJ2-7, with a weak D call TRBD2 (5 bases). V was cut by 6 bases and J by 0 bases, with 6 bases left in between. Germline-derived CDR1 and CDR2 are MNHEY and SVGAGI. This CDR3 comprises 12 residues. The CDR3 protein is CASRDFSYEQYF. CDR3 nucleotide sequence: TGTGCCAGCAGGGACTTCTCCTACGAGCAGTACTTC.

V and J are TRBV6-1 and TRBJ2-1; TRBD2 aligns across 10 bases. This CDR3 is built from 13 residues. Germline trimming cut 7 bases from V and 8 bases from J; bases unmatched to any gene: 5. The germline V gene encodes CDR1 MNHNS and CDR2 SASEGT. The CDR3 region is CASIVAGGHEQFF. In DNA form, the CDR3 reads TGTGCCAGCATAGTAGCGGGAGGCCATGAGCAGTTCTTC.

The rearrangement links TRBV5-1 to TRBJ1-2; TRBD1 might be the D (6 bases). V was clipped by 2 bases and J by 7 bases, with 12 bases between them. This CDR3 is 13 amino acids long. Germline V lookup: CDR1 SGHRS, CDR2 YFSETQ. The CDR3 DNA reads as TGCGCCAGCAGCTTCGACAGGTTGGGTGGCTACACCTTC. Amino acids: CASSFDRLGGYTF. The variable domain in full, completed from reference TRBV5-1 and TRBJ1-2, reads KAGVTQTPRYLIKTRGQQVTLSCSPISGHRSVSWYQQTPGQGLQFLFEYFSETQRNKGNFPGRFSGRQFSNSRSEMNVSTLELGDSALYLCASSFDRLGGYTFGSGTRLTVV.

The V gene is TRBV9, the J gene TRBJ2-2; D might be TRBD1 or TRBD2, each matching 5 bases. The germline V gene has CDR1 SGDLS and CDR2 YYNGEE. V lost 4 bases and J 7 bases, leaving 14 bases between the germline ends. There are 14 residues in the CDR3. The CDR3 is CASSSGTGGGELFF. CDR3 in DNA: TGTGCCAGCAGCTCTGGGACCGGAGGCGGGGAGCTGTTTTTT.

The chain has TRBV10-2 and TRBJ1-1; TRBD1 aligns across 8 bases. This CDR3 spans 12 amino acids. Germline trimming cut 8 bases from V and 2 bases from J; bases unmatched to any gene: 1. Germline-derived CDR1 and CDR2 are WSHSY and SAAADI. CDR3: CASGTGNTEAFF. In nucleotides, the CDR3 is TGCGCCAGCGGGACAGGCAACACTGAAGCTTTCTTT.

The CDR3 region has the DNA TGCAGCGCCTCAGGGGGCGCCGATGAGCAGTTCTTC. Translated: CSASGGADEQFF. The chain couples TRBV29-1 to TRBJ2-1; the match to TRBD1 covers 8 bases. Germline V gene data show CDR1 as SQVTM and CDR2 as ANQGSEA. V was clipped by 7 bases and J by 8 bases; unmatched bases: 7. CDR3 length equals 12 residues.

The V gene is TRBV27, the J gene TRBJ2-6; D is ambiguous. The CDR3 is 12 residues long. Trimming shortened V by 4 bases and J by 2 bases, and 0 bases separated the two germline ends. In germline, CDR1 is MNHEY, CDR2 SMNVEV (reference sequence). The CDR3 protein is CASSSGANVLTF. CDR3 coding DNA: TGTGCCAGCAGTTCTGGGGCCAACGTCCTGACTTTC.

The J gene is TRBJ1-1, the V gene TRBV28; TRBD1 aligns across 7 bases. CDR3 length: 15 amino acids. Germline V gene lookup returns CDR1 MDHEN and CDR2 SYDVKM. V lost 6 bases, J lost 4 bases, and 11 bases stayed unmatched. In DNA, the CDR3 is TGTGCCAGCAGCCCTCAACAGGGGTTCGGCACTGAAGCTTTCTTT. Encoded protein: CASSPQQGFGTEAFF.

This clone was observed a single time. An end of the junction does not agree with germline; a read error may underlie this. The V gene is TRBV11-2, the J gene TRBJ1-2, with unresolved D. The CDR3 totals 12 residues. Germline loops: CDR1 SGHAT, CDR2 FQNNGV. The CDR3 coding sequence is TGTGCCAGCAGCGCCCGGCCCAACCTAGCTGCCTTC. Protein product: CASSARPNLAAF.

This rearrangement joins TRBV5-6 to TRBJ1-5; D is perhaps TRBD1 (5 bases). V lost 1 base and J 4 bases, leaving 12 bases between the germline ends. This CDR3 has 15 residues. The germline V gene encodes CDR1 SGHDT and CDR2 YYEEEE. In nucleotides, the CDR3 is TGTGCCAGCAGCTTGAAATCGGCAGGGAATCAGCCCCAGCATTTT. It specifies CASSLKSAGNQPQHF.

This clone has only one observation. The V gene is TRBV2, the J gene TRBJ2-3, with 7 bases that match TRBD1. CDR1 is SNHLY, CDR2 FYNNEI, per germline. J gave up 4 bases and V 3 bases, and 4 bases lay outside the gene matches. The CDR3 consists of 14 residues. The chain's CDR3 is CASSDRGWADTQYF. The DNA for the CDR3 is TGTGCCAGCAGTGACAGGGGGTGGGCAGATACGCAGTATTTT.

This sequence joins TRBV5-4 and TRBJ1-4, with TRBD1 matching 7 bases. The CDR3 has 14 residues. V lost 2 bases to trimming and J lost 7 bases; unmatched junction nucleotides: 5. The germline CDR1 and CDR2 sequences are SGHNT and YYREEE (reference sequence). The CDR3 DNA is TGTGCCAGCAGCTTCAAGGGGGCGCCTGAAAAACTGTTTTTT. Protein: CASSFKGAPEKLFF.